Below are 11 T cell receptor beta chains sequenced from a single sample in a study of graft-versus-host responses after intestinal transplantation. Their target antigens are unknown. The assay was immunoSEQ multiplex PCR, and TCRdb's table has in-frame clones only and misses some. Of tens of thousands of clones in the sample, around 91% were seen once. Material: unstimulated CD8+ T cells sorted from spleen or lymph node cells, obtained before transplant. Every receptor here comes from a human donor who was the organ donor for an intestinal transplant.

The chain couples TRBV7-6 to TRBJ2-7, with 10 bases fitting TRBD1. Germline V gives CDR1 SGHVS, CDR2 FNYEAQ. The CDR3 is 14 amino acids. After removal of 4 bases from V and 10 bases from J, the junction contained 10 bases not matched to a gene. Here the CDR3 reads CASSYGKGQGLQYV. In DNA form, the CDR3 reads TGTGCCAGCAGCTACGGGAAGGGACAGGGGCTACAGTACGTC.

The chain joins TRBV6-4 to TRBJ2-2; perhaps TRBD2 as D (5 bases). Trimming pared 0 bases from V and 1 base from J, leaving 6 bases between. There are 15 residues in the CDR3. The germline CDR1 and CDR2 sequences are MRHNA and SNTAGT. The CDR3 DNA is TGTGCCAGCAGTGACTCACTAGAGAACACCGGGGAGCTGTTTTTT. It encodes CASSDSLENTGELFF.

The chain combines TRBV6-6 with TRBJ1-2; possibly TRBD1 for D (5 bases). The CDR3 spans 16 residues. Trimming took off 0 bases at V and 5 bases at J, with 16 bases between the two ends. The germline gives CDR1 MNHNY, CDR2 SVGAGI (reference sequence). The CDR3 bases are TGTGCCAGCAGTTACTCGCACCAGGGCGTCGTGTATGGCTACACCTTC. Residues: CASSYSHQGVVYGYTF.

This clone was counted a few times. The chain couples TRBV7-6 to TRBJ1-1; unclear D gene. Looked up from germline, CDR1 is SGHVS and CDR2 is FNYEAQ. Trimming shortened V by 4 bases and J by 4 bases, and 10 bases separated the two germline ends. The CDR3 covers 13 residues. The CDR3 nucleotides read TGTGCCAGCAGCTATGATTCGAGCACTGAAGCTTTCTTT. Its translation: CASSYDSSTEAFF.

The chain is built from TRBV11-3 and TRBJ2-3; TRBD1 agrees at 8 bases. Germline V CDR1 and CDR2: SGHNT, YENEEA. This CDR3 region has 14 residues. With V trimmed by 5 bases and J by 4 bases, 5 bases remained unmatched. The CDR3 DNA sequence: TGTGCCAGCAGCCATCGACAGGGGCCAGATACGCAGTATTTT. Translated, it gives CASSHRQGPDTQYF.

The chain has TRBV6-1 and TRBJ1-5; TRBD1 might be the D (5 bases). The ends were cut back, 6 bases at V and 1 base at J, with 7 bases in the middle. CDR3 length: 13 amino acids. CDR1 is MNHNS, CDR2 SASEGT, per germline. CDR3 DNA sequence: TGTGCCAGCAGGGGGGGAAGCAATCAGCCCCAGCATTTT. Its translation is CASRGGSNQPQHF.

V gene TRBV11-3 combines with J gene TRBJ2-2; D remains unclear. The V gene lost 2 bases and the J gene lost 5 bases, with 3 bases spanning the gap. This CDR3 comprises 12 residues. The germline V gene encodes CDR1 SGHNT and CDR2 YENEEA. The CDR3 reads CASSLQTGELFF. DNA for the CDR3: TGTGCCAGCAGCTTACAGACCGGGGAGCTGTTTTTT. Based on the CDR3 plus reference TRBV11-3 and TRBJ2-2, the full variable domain is EAGVVQSPRYKIIEKKQPVAFWCNPISGHNTLYWYLQNLGQGPELLIRYENEEAVDDSQLPKDRFSAERLKGVDSTLKIQPAELGDSAVYLCASSLQTGELFFGEGSRLTVL.

V gene TRBV7-8 combines with J gene TRBJ2-3; D perhaps matches TRBD1 (6 bases). Looked up from germline, CDR1 is SGHVS and CDR2 is FQNEAQ. The CDR3 covers 15 residues. V lost 2 bases and J lost 2, with 11 bases in between. The CDR3 loop is CASSLLGGHTDTQYF. DNA of the CDR3: TGTGCCAGCAGCTTACTTGGGGGACACACAGATACGCAGTATTTT.

The chain recombines TRBV11-2 with TRBJ2-3; the D is unclear. Germline V gene lookup returns CDR1 SGHAT and CDR2 FQNNGV. Trimming took 5 bases from V and 0 from J, leaving 3 bases between them. This CDR3 is 12 amino acids long. The CDR3 region is CASSLSTDTQYF. DNA of the CDR3: TGTGCCAGCAGCCTAAGCACAGATACGCAGTATTTT.

This sequence joins TRBV5-1 and TRBJ2-3, with 16 bases lining up with TRBD2. The germline V gene has CDR1 SGHRS and CDR2 YFSETQ. The CDR3 totals 19 residues. The trim removed 3 bases at V and 0 bases at J, leaving 7 bases unmatched. CDR3 coding DNA: TGCGCCAGCAGCTGGGGACTAGCGGGGGGGAAGACGAGCACAGATACGCAGTATTTT. Translating it yields CASSWGLAGGKTSTDTQYF.

The genes are TRBV27 and TRBJ1-1, with D uncertain. With 0 bases removed from V and 4 bases from J, the gap between germline ends came to 6 bases. The CDR3 totals 13 residues. Germline V gene sequence: CDR1 MNHEY, CDR2 SMNVEV (reference sequence). CDR3 in DNA: TGTGCCAGCAGTTTATCCACGGGCACTGAAGCTTTCTTT. This translates into CASSLSTGTEAFF.